A single sample gave rise to the 24 T cell receptor beta chains below, sequenced in a study of CD8 T cells in Susac syndrome. RNA totalling about 0.45 to 1 ug underwent reverse transcription with random hexamers. One entry per CDR3 protein, called by TCRdb with MiXCR from the immunoSEQ multiplex PCR reads. The sample consists of under 85,000 distinct CDR3 sequences, approximately 93% of them appearing once. Sequencing was done on a sample of CD8+ T cells from PBMCs. Every receptor here comes from a human donor with Susac syndrome.

This CDR3 is CASSLSETETQYF. Written as DNA, the CDR3 is TGTGCCAGCAGCTTATCTGAGACGGAGACCCAGTACTTC. This sequence joins TRBV7-9 and TRBJ2-5; D is undetermined. The CDR3 consists of 13 residues. Germline V gives CDR1 SEHNR, CDR2 FQNEAQ (reference sequence). V was clipped by 2 bases and J by 5 bases, with 9 bases between them. Based on the CDR3 plus reference TRBV7-9 and TRBJ2-5, the full variable domain is DTGVSQNPRHKITKRGQNVTFRCDPISEHNRLYWYRQTLGQGPEFLTYFQNEAQLEKSRLLSDRFSAERPKGSFSTLEIQRTEQGDSAMYLCASSLSETETQYFGPGTRLLVL.

V gene TRBV5-4 combines with J gene TRBJ2-1; possible D gene TRBD2, 5 bases. This CDR3 contains 13 residues. Germline values: CDR1 SGHNT, CDR2 YYREEE (reference sequence). V lost 4 bases, J lost 7 bases, and 12 bases lay in between. CDR3 residues: CASSPIEGNEQFF. The DNA for the CDR3 is TGTGCCAGCAGCCCTATTGAGGGTAATGAGCAGTTCTTC.

This chain joins TRBV30 and TRBJ2-6; D is possibly TRBD2 (6 bases). This CDR3 is built from 15 residues. Germline CDR1 and CDR2: GTSNPN and SVGIG (reference sequence). V lost 0 bases, J lost 2 bases, and 8 bases lay in between. The CDR3 DNA sequence: TGTGCCTGGAGTGTAGGAGGGGCTGGGGCCAACGTCCTGACTTTC. Its translation is CAWSVGGAGANVLTF. Together with reference TRBV30 and TRBJ2-6, the CDR3 gives the full variable domain: SQTIHQWPATLVQPVGSPLSLECTVEGTSNPNLYWYRQAAGRGLQLLFYSVGIGQISSEVPQNLSASRPQDRQFILSSKKLLLSDSGFYLCAWSVGGAGANVLTFGAGSRLTVL.

This chain connects TRBV3-1 to TRBJ2-3; D is unresolved. Germline V gene sequence: CDR1 LGHDT, CDR2 YNNKEL (reference sequence). V lost 1 base and J 0 bases, leaving 8 bases between the germline ends. The CDR3 length is 15 residues. CDR3 region: CASSQGGTSTDTQYF. CDR3 nucleotides: TGTGCCAGCAGCCAAGGAGGTACTAGCACAGATACGCAGTATTTT.

The chain joins TRBV6-5 to TRBJ2-7; TRBD1 or TRBD2 may be the D gene (6 bases each). The CDR3 has 14 amino acids. Trimming removed 4 bases from V and 3 bases from J, with 13 bases in between. Germline V gives CDR1 MNHEY, CDR2 SVGAGI. The CDR3: CASSSGGLIYEQYF. In DNA form, the CDR3 reads TGTGCCAGCAGTTCTGGGGGGCTGATCTACGAGCAGTACTTC.

The CDR3, as DNA: TGTGCCAGCACCCTGACAGGCCCAGATACGCAGTATTTT. Amino acids: CASTLTGPDTQYF. The V and J genes are TRBV14 and TRBJ2-3; maybe TRBD1 (6 bases). V was trimmed by 7 bases and J by 4 bases, leaving 12 bases between them. Per germline, CDR1 SGHDN and CDR2 FVKESK. The CDR3 totals 13 residues.

The rearrangement links TRBV7-9 to TRBJ2-3; unclear D gene. Germline CDR1 and CDR2: SEHNR and FQNEAQ (reference sequence). Trimming pared 6 bases from V and 4 bases from J, leaving 8 bases between. This CDR3 has 12 amino acids. CDR3 in amino acids: CASRSTADTQYF. CDR3 DNA sequence: TGTGCCAGCAGATCAACCGCAGATACGCAGTATTTT.

The chain couples TRBV19 to TRBJ1-5; TRBD1 aligns across 9 bases. This CDR3 is 15 amino acids long. With 9 bases clipped from V and 2 bases from J, the junction kept 8 bases outside the gene matches. Germline lookup yields CDR1 LNHDA and CDR2 SQIVND (reference sequence). This CDR3 reads CASNRGQSGNQPQHF. For the CDR3, the DNA is TGTGCCAGCAACAGGGGGCAATCGGGCAATCAGCCCCAGCATTTT.

This rearrangement joins TRBV9 to TRBJ2-1, with D hard to call. The V gene's germline CDR1 is SGDLS and CDR2 YYNGEE. V lost 3 bases, J lost 8 bases, and 33 bases lay in between. The CDR3 contains 20 residues. The CDR3 sequence: CASSAANQAYRVTTTHEQFF. The CDR3 DNA reads as TGTGCCAGCAGCGCGGCGAACCAGGCATACCGGGTCACAACGACCCATGAGCAGTTCTTC.

V usage is TRBV6-5 and J usage is TRBJ2-7; D may match TRBD1 or TRBD2 (5 bases each). V was trimmed by 2 bases and J by 5 bases, leaving 7 bases between them. There are 12 residues in the CDR3. The germline V gene encodes CDR1 MNHEY and CDR2 SVGAGI. The CDR3 reads CASSYEGNEQYF. CDR3 sequence (DNA): TGTGCCAGCAGTTACGAGGGGAACGAGCAGTACTTC.

The chain uses TRBV7-9 and TRBJ2-5, with 10 bases lining up with TRBD2. V gave up 8 bases and J gave up 0 bases; unmatched junction bases: 6. CDR3 size: 15 residues. CDR1 is SEHNR, CDR2 FQNEAQ, per germline (reference sequence). CDR3: CASGSLAGNQETQYF. The CDR3 bases are TGTGCCAGCGGATCACTAGCGGGAAACCAAGAGACCCAGTACTTC.

The CDR3 nucleotides read TGCAGCGTGAACGGACAGGGAGGATCCTACGAGCAGTACTTC. Translated, it gives CSVNGQGGSYEQYF. The chain has TRBV29-1 and TRBJ2-7; 8 bases agree with TRBD1. Germline values: CDR1 SQVTM, CDR2 ANQGSEA. CDR3 size: 14 residues. V lost 6 bases, J lost 1 base, and 8 bases stayed unmatched.

This sequence joins TRBV14 and TRBJ2-1; TRBD1 matches at 8 bases. Germline-derived CDR1 and CDR2 are SGHDN and FVKESK. The CDR3 runs to 15 residues. The junction had 1 base not matched to a gene; V was cut back by 1 base and J by 2 bases. The CDR3 spells CASSQVQGAYNEQFF. The CDR3 nucleotides are TGTGCCAGCAGCCAAGTACAGGGGGCCTACAATGAGCAGTTCTTC.

The rearrangement links TRBV6-5 to TRBJ1-1; 8 bases map to TRBD1. The CDR3 spans 16 residues. The germline gives CDR1 MNHEY, CDR2 SVGAGI. V shed 4 bases and J 1 base; nucleotides not matched to a gene: 8. CDR3 region: CASSSLGGQANTEAFF. The CDR3, as DNA: TGTGCCAGCAGTTCTTTAGGGGGACAGGCGAACACTGAAGCTTTCTTT.

The rearrangement uses TRBV7-9 and TRBJ1-5; no definite D call. This CDR3 is built from 12 residues. The germline V and J ends were trimmed by 8 bases and 4 bases, with 9 bases remaining between them. The germline V gene has CDR1 SEHNR and CDR2 FQNEAQ (reference sequence). DNA of the CDR3: TGTGCCAGCTCGAGAAGTAATCAGCCCCAGCATTTT. Translated: CASSRSNQPQHF.

This clonotype came up once. The genes are TRBV4-2 and TRBJ2-7, with 13 positions matching TRBD2. CDR3 size: 15 residues. Germline-derived CDR1 and CDR2 are LGHNA and YNFKEQ. The V gene end was trimmed by 3 bases and the J gene end by 2 bases; junction bases not matched to a gene: 1. The CDR3 is CASSHGTSGTYEQYF. CDR3 nucleotide sequence: TGTGCCAGCAGCCACGGGACTAGCGGGACCTACGAGCAGTACTTC.

This sequence joins TRBV12-3 or TRBV12-4 and TRBJ2-3; 12 bases match TRBD1. The CDR3 sequence is 17 residues long. Germline trimming cut 6 bases from V and 4 bases from J; bases unmatched to any gene: 11. DNA of the CDR3: TGTGCCAGCAGCCCGGGACAGGGGGCGCCGGAGGCAGATACGCAGTATTTT. Its translation: CASSPGQGAPEADTQYF.

The V call is TRBV25-1, the J call TRBJ2-7; D perhaps matches TRBD2 (6 bases). Germline V gives CDR1 MGHDK, CDR2 SYGVNS. CDR3 length equals 19 residues. Trimming stripped 4 bases from V and 0 bases from J, with 25 bases between. Here the CDR3 reads CASSAEWGDVGPSSYEQYF. The CDR3 DNA sequence: TGTGCCAGCAGTGCCGAATGGGGGGATGTGGGCCCAAGCTCCTACGAGCAGTACTTC.

A note on this clonotype: One end of the junction is discordant with germline, which a read error may explain. V is TRBV7-9 and J is TRBJ2-5; maybe TRBD1 (5 bases). The germline V gene has CDR1 SEHNR and CDR2 FQNEAQ (reference sequence). CDR3 length: 15 residues. The CDR3 here is CTSSLMFRVQETQYF. The CDR3 DNA reads TGTACCAGCAGCTTAATGTTCAGGGTTCAAGAGACCCAGTACTTC.

CDR3 in amino acids: CASSPGDDYEQYF. The CDR3 bases are TGTGCCAGCAGCCCCGGCGACGACTACGAGCAGTACTTC. This rearrangement joins TRBV7-3 to TRBJ2-7; D ambiguous. Deletions cut 5 bases from V and 3 bases from J, with 11 bases between. The CDR3 is made up of 13 amino acids. Germline V gene lookup returns CDR1 SGHTA and CDR2 FQGTGA. The full variable domain, completed using reference TRBV7-3 and TRBJ2-7, is GAGVSQTPSNKVTEKGKYVELRCDPISGHTALYWYRQSLGQGPEFLIYFQGTGAADDSGLPNDRFFAVRPEGSVSTLKIQRTERGDSAVYLCASSPGDDYEQYFGPGTRLTVT.

This chain links TRBV7-8 with TRBJ1-3; D possibly corresponds to TRBD1 (6 bases). The CDR3 is made up of 14 amino acids. V gave up 4 bases and J gave up 8 bases, with 15 bases separating them. CDR1 and CDR2 from the germline V gene are SGHVS and FQNEAQ. CDR3 loop: CASSYAQGADTIYF. The CDR3 region has the DNA TGTGCCAGCAGCTACGCACAGGGAGCGGACACCATATATTTT.

This chain uses TRBV28 with TRBJ2-3, with D perhaps TRBD1 (5 bases). V lost 6 bases to trimming and J lost 6 bases, with 13 bases between them. Germline CDR1 is MDHEN and CDR2 is SYDVKM. This CDR3 has 13 amino acids. Here the CDR3 reads CASSKNWGDTQYF. As DNA, the CDR3 is TGTGCCAGCAGCAAGAATTGGGGCGATACGCAGTATTTT.

The count of this clonotype is one. V gene TRBV10-2 combines with J gene TRBJ1-5; 11 bases are a match to TRBD1. The V gene's germline CDR1 is WSHSY and CDR2 SAAADI. CDR3 length: 20 amino acids. V lost 2 bases to trimming and J lost 2 bases; unmatched junction nucleotides: 14. The chain's CDR3 is CASSETPGDRGDEGNQPQHF. In nucleotides, the CDR3 is TGCGCCAGCAGTGAGACCCCCGGGGACAGGGGGGATGAAGGCAATCAGCCCCAGCATTTT.

This clonotype was recorded once. In DNA form, the CDR3 reads TGTGCCAGCAGCCCCGCCCTTCAGTACAATGAGCAGTTCTTC. As protein: CASSPALQYNEQFF. The chain carries TRBV7-9 and TRBJ2-1; D is undetermined. This CDR3 spans 14 amino acids. V lost 5 bases, J lost 4 bases, and 12 bases lay in between. From germline, CDR1 is SEHNR and CDR2 FQNEAQ (reference sequence).